A single sample is the source of the 16 T cell receptor beta chains below, sequenced in a study of CD8 T cells in Susac syndrome. RNA, at roughly 0.45 to 1 ug, was reverse transcribed with random hexamers. TCRdb re-called the immunoSEQ multiplex PCR reads with MiXCR, one entry per CDR3 protein. The table has approximately 120,000 distinct CDR3 sequences, around 95% seen once. The sample comprised CD8+ T cells from PBMCs. The receptors were gathered from a human donor with Susac syndrome.

The chain is built from TRBV19 and TRBJ2-7, with a weak D call TRBD1 (6 bases). Trimming cost V 3 bases and J 4 bases, with 10 bases left between them. This CDR3 has 13 amino acids. Germline-derived CDR1 and CDR2 are LNHDA and SQIVND (reference sequence). CDR3 protein: CASSMAGEYEQYF. The CDR3 DNA reads TGTGCCAGTAGTATGGCAGGGGAATACGAGCAGTACTTC.

The CDR3 DNA sequence: TGTGCCAGCAGTTTCCCCGGGACTAGTGAGGCCTACAATGAGCAGTTCTTC. Translated, it gives CASSFPGTSEAYNEQFF. The rearrangement joins TRBV12-3 or TRBV12-4 to TRBJ2-1; 8 bases line up with TRBD2. The CDR3 sequence is 17 residues long. V dropped 3 bases and J dropped 2; count of bases not matched to a gene: 9.

The chain is built from TRBV29-1 and TRBJ2-7, with D perhaps matching TRBD2 (5 bases). CDR3 length equals 13 residues. CDR1 and CDR2 (germline): SQVTM, ANQGSEA. The germline V and J ends were trimmed by 2 bases and 2 bases, with 10 bases remaining between them. CDR3 amino acids: CSVELGRAYEQYF. CDR3 coding DNA: TGCAGCGTTGAACTGGGGAGAGCCTACGAGCAGTACTTC.

CDR3 nucleotides: TGTGCCAGCCGACAGGGCTGGAATCAGCCCCAGCATTTT. Translating it yields CASRQGWNQPQHF. The chain uses TRBV6-5 and TRBJ1-5, with 7 bases lining up with TRBD1. V lost 8 bases and J lost 4; bases outside the gene matches: 5. Germline loops: CDR1 MNHEY, CDR2 SVGAGI. This CDR3 contains 13 residues.

The chain combines TRBV4-1 with TRBJ1-1; D is ambiguous. The germline V gene has CDR1 MGHRA and CDR2 YSYEKL. This CDR3 has 18 residues. V was cut by 3 bases and J by 5 bases, with 25 bases left in between. The CDR3 spells CASSQPAGGRVGSTEAFF. CDR3 bases: TGCGCCAGCAGCCAGCCGGCCGGCGGCAGAGTAGGATCGACTGAAGCTTTCTTT.

This clonotype was seen a single time. The chain employs TRBV9 and TRBJ2-6; tentative D call: TRBD1 (5 bases). From germline, CDR1 is SGDLS and CDR2 YYNGEE. The CDR3 spans 16 residues. V was pared by 0 bases and J by 3 bases, with 10 bases between. The CDR3 nucleotides are TGTGCCAGCAGCGTAGCCGTGGGGCGTGGGGCCAACGTCCTGACTTTC. Its protein product is CASSVAVGRGANVLTF.

This clonotype was observed once. The gene calls are TRBV10-2 and TRBJ2-7, with 7 bases matching TRBD2. The CDR3 runs 13 residues. Germline trimming cut 2 bases from V and 6 bases from J; bases unmatched to any gene: 4. Germline CDR1 reads WSHSY; CDR2 reads SAAADI. The CDR3 DNA sequence: TGCGCCAGCAGTGAGGGACTAGGAGGCGAGCAGTACTTC. Protein sequence: CASSEGLGGEQYF.

This clonotype was seen only a few times. The chain employs TRBV20-1 and TRBJ2-7, with 7 bases identical to TRBD2. Losses at the gene ends were 0 bases for V and 4 bases for J; bases not matched to a gene: 0. Per germline, CDR1 DFQATT and CDR2 SNEGSKA (reference sequence). There are 12 residues in the CDR3. CDR3 protein: CSAREREYEQYF. The CDR3 DNA follows: TGCAGTGCTAGAGAGCGGGAGTACGAGCAGTACTTC.

The chain has TRBV12-3 or TRBV12-4 and TRBJ2-5; D is unresolved. V gave up 10 bases and J gave up 0 bases, with 9 bases separating them. CDR3 length: 12 amino acids. CDR3 bases: TGTGCCACCGCGAGGAACCAAGAGACCCAGTACTTC. Amino acid sequence: CATARNQETQYF.

The V and J genes are TRBV5-6 and TRBJ2-7, with 7 bases fitting TRBD1. With V trimmed by 3 bases and J by 4 bases, 7 bases remained unmatched. CDR3 length: 14 residues. CDR1 is SGHDT, CDR2 YYEEEE, per germline. The CDR3 nucleotides read TGTGCCAGCAGCTACCAGGGGGTTAGGTACGAGCAGTACTTC. This translates into CASSYQGVRYEQYF.

This chain links TRBV5-1 with TRBJ2-1; tentatively, D is TRBD2 (6 bases). Germline values: CDR1 SGHRS, CDR2 YFSETQ. The CDR3 covers 16 residues. The V end was cut by 0 bases, the J end by 5 bases, with 15 bases between. The CDR3 coding sequence is TGCGCCAGCAGCTTGGCCGGGTTGCCGGGAGACAATGAGCAGTTCTTC. This sequence encodes CASSLAGLPGDNEQFF.

The chain combines TRBV30 with TRBJ2-2; 11 nucleotides match TRBD2. The junction had 9 bases not matched to a gene; V was cut back by 4 bases and J by 5 bases. The CDR3 is 16 residues long. The germline CDR1 and CDR2 sequences are GTSNPN and SVGIG (reference sequence). The CDR3 is CAWNGPGTSGTGELFF. For the CDR3, the DNA is TGTGCCTGGAATGGTCCTGGGACTAGCGGTACCGGGGAGCTGTTTTTT. The variable domain in full, with the rest retrieved from reference TRBV30 and TRBJ2-2, is SQTIHQWPATLVQPVGSPLSLECTVEGTSNPNLYWYRQAAGRGLQLLFYSVGIGQISSEVPQNLSASRPQDRQFILSSKKLLLSDSGFYLCAWNGPGTSGTGELFFGEGSRLTVL.

V and J are TRBV11-2 and TRBJ1-2, with TRBD1 matching 11 bases. The CDR3 sequence is 14 residues long. V lost 1 base, J lost 10 bases, and 5 bases stayed unmatched. Germline lookup yields CDR1 SGHAT and CDR2 FQNNGV. This CDR3 is CASSLGTGGAFYTF. The CDR3 DNA follows: TGTGCCAGCAGCTTAGGGACAGGGGGCGCTTTCTACACCTTC.

As for this clonotype: Its ends do not fully match the called genes, so a read error is possible. This rearrangement joins TRBV7-7 to TRBJ2-3; tentative D call: TRBD2 (6 bases). The V gene's germline CDR1 is SSHAT and CDR2 FNYEAQ (reference sequence). The CDR3 length is 14 residues. Here the CDR3 reads CASSLEHGGDTQYF. In DNA, the CDR3 is TGTGCTAGCAGCTTAGAACACGGAGGGGATACGCAGTATTTT.

The chain combines TRBV30 with TRBJ2-7; 9 bases are shared with TRBD1. V was pared by 3 bases and J by 1 base, with 4 bases of the junction left unmatched. Per germline, CDR1 GTSNPN and CDR2 SVGIG (reference sequence). This CDR3 has 14 amino acids. Here the CDR3 reads CAWSPGTGSYEQYF. The CDR3 DNA is TGTGCCTGGAGCCCCGGGACAGGGTCCTACGAGCAGTACTTC. Using reference TRBV30 and TRBJ2-7 for the parts outside the CDR3, the full variable domain is SQTIHQWPATLVQPVGSPLSLECTVEGTSNPNLYWYRQAAGRGLQLLFYSVGIGQISSEVPQNLSASRPQDRQFILSSKKLLLSDSGFYLCAWSPGTGSYEQYFGPGTRLTVT.

This chain joins TRBV2 and TRBJ2-1; no definite D call. The CDR3 covers 13 residues. Per germline, CDR1 SNHLY and CDR2 FYNNEI. V lost 2 bases and J 7 bases, leaving 9 bases between the germline ends. The CDR3 DNA reads TGTGCCAGCAGTGAACCGGGTCGGAATGAGCAGTTCTTC. Translation: CASSEPGRNEQFF.